This T cell receptor (beta chain) originates from a study of T-cell reconstitution after alpha-beta-depleted transplantation in children. General study findings and limits: Reportedly, roughly two months post-transplant, alpha-beta T cells arose from several hundred expanded graft clones. One year after transplant, T-cell counts and diversity came mostly from newly produced T cells. Some patients showed high day-60 TCRbeta diversity, which derived from surviving recipient T cells and thymic progenitors.

V lost 5 bases and J 5 bases, leaving 7 bases between the germline ends. There are 11 residues in the CDR3. During its preparation, the TCRbeta library received unique molecular identifiers. A single record per CDR3 protein comes from TCRdb applying MiXCR to the PCR reads. In the table there are some 120,000 distinct CDR3 sequences, roughly 23% of which are singletons. This clonotype showed up many times. Its antigen is as yet unknown. The sequence derives from a male patient aged 2-15 years who had a stem cell transplant for chronic granulomatous disease, so the T cells may come from the graft donor. The rearrangement uses TRBV12-3 or TRBV12-4 and TRBJ2-7; D is ambiguous. The source was PBMCs, mostly from graft donor cells, collected 180 days after TCRalphabeta/CD19-depleted stem cell transplant. Written as DNA, the CDR3 is TGTGCCAGCAGTAGTATGAACGAGCAGTACTTC. This gives the protein CASSSMNEQYF.